This T cell receptor beta chain was sequenced during a study of glioma-infiltrating T cells after dendritic cell vaccination (dated by TCRdb to the mid-2010s). Background on the whole study: The cohort included around 15 glioblastoma patients drawn from Phase I and II dendritic cell vaccination trials, of whom 9 were newly diagnosed and 6 had recurrent disease. Three intradermal dendritic cell vaccine injections were administered to patients at biweekly intervals in the arm below the axilla. Between the early 2000s and the early 2010s, the patients were given dendritic cell vaccination pulsed with autologous tumor lysate. The vaccine consisted of monocyte-derived dendritic cells cultured about seven days with IL-4 and GM-CSF, then pulsed overnight with autologous tumor lysate. Tumor-infiltrating lymphocyte content was quantified and tumor and blood repertoires were compared in dendritic cell-vaccinated glioblastoma patients by deep sequencing of TCR beta CDR3 regions. Survival after dendritic cell vaccination was correlated with TCR sequencing metrics, including TIL content and tumor-blood repertoire overlap.

Overall results and qualifications from the work: After dendritic cell vaccination, a higher estimated pretreatment TIL content predicted longer time to progression and longer overall survival. TCR clonality showed no direct relationship with survival, which suggests that a diverse polyclonal response may matter. The three-group TCR overlap response model was characterized as speculative, and prospective validation of the model was stated to be required. The cohort was small and heterogeneous, only a few patients had full blood and tumor sets, and even fewer had initial-recurrent tumor pairs.

About this clone itself: No antigen is known for it. Per-base qualities were not stored, and no clone one base away is much larger.

Reading from cysteine to phenylalanine, the CDR3 counts 13 amino acids. Just the 39-base CDR3 DNA is kept, in frame starting at base 1. V trim: 5 bases; J trim: 4 bases; unmatched bases: 2. CDR1 and CDR2 were assigned from the germline V gene (reference sequence) as LNHDA and SQIVND. Patients were selected on the basis of adequate residual fresh-frozen tumor tissue and more than two years of available survival data. Molecular status otherwise varied across the glioblastoma patients, but none of them carried an isocitrate dehydrogenase mutation. PBMC were collected before vaccination, two weeks after the third vaccination, and at tumor progression if tumor progression occurred. The Qiagen DNeasy Blood extraction Kit was used for extraction of genomic DNA. The immunoSEQ assay amplified TCRB CDR3 regions from approximately 2 micrograms of genomic DNA, or from all available DNA when less than that amount was available. For multiplex PCR, 60 forward primers for TCR V beta segments and 13 reverse primers for J beta segments were used. To estimate reads per starting template, synthetic control templates were spiked into each sample at limiting dilution. The Illumina HiSeq System generated 87 bp sequencing reads. In the paper's pipeline: PCR and sequencing errors were removed by merging closely related sequences with a nearest neighbor algorithm. TCR overlap was measured as the percentage of unique tumor TCR beta sequences also present in the same patient's peripheral blood. Held by TCRdb, this immuneACCESS table contains in-frame sequences only and omits some clones. Under half of the omission traces to an unresolved V gene where checked; the cause of the rest is unknown. D and trimming come from the DNA, and the V and J calls and clone size come from that table. A total of about 82,000 clones appear in this sample, 70% to 90% of them only once. The biggest ten clones account for 3% to 3.5% of the sample.

Here the chain combines TRBV19 and TRBJ2-7, and 10 junction bases match TRBD2. The material was blood, obtained before dendritic cell vaccination. The source is a human donor with glioblastoma. The CDR3 here reads CASSALAGYEQYF. In nucleotides, the sequence is TGTGCCAGTAGTGCACTAGCGGGGTACGAGCAGTACTTC.